This T cell receptor beta chain was retrieved from a study of T cell responses to AZD1222 COVID-19 vaccine. Study-wide results and caveats: Spike was spanned by vaccine-associated CD4 TCRs, which were dominant at 160-218 and 743-854. Donors were mostly white British, more females; clonal diversity possibly underestimated.

Analyses pooled second doses at about 4 or about 12 weeks. This table comes from immunoSEQ multiplex PCR, and its TCRdb copy is limited to in-frame clones, with some not included. The sample consists of over 120,000 clones, 89% of them appearing once. On this clone itself: The antigen remains undetermined.

The clonotype was recovered from an adult who received the AZD1222 COVID-19 vaccine. The sequences come from peripheral blood, collected 28 days after the second AZD1222 dose.

The CDR3 protein is CAWSVRISARGNTIYF. For the CDR3, the DNA is TGTGCCTGGAGTGTTCGTATTTCCGCGCGGGGAAACACCATATATTTT. The genes are TRBV30 and TRBJ1-3; D is unclear. V was shortened by 0 bases and J by 4 bases, with 16 bases between the two germline ends. In germline, CDR1 is GTSNPN, CDR2 SVGIG (reference sequence). This CDR3 has 16 amino acids.